These T cell receptor beta chains were read from a single sample in a study of T cell changes during pregnancy in multiple sclerosis. Sequencing used immunoSEQ multiplex PCR; TCRdb keeps in-frame clones, though not all of them. This sample has around 43,000 clones, with roughly 93% found just once. The sample in question was CD4+ T cells from peripheral blood mononuclear cells, obtained before pregnancy. The source of these receptors is a female donor with multiple sclerosis, enrolled in a pregnancy study. Each CDR3 is given with its conserved first and last residue. The D gene is left open where the match is weak. Not every row has a clone size; where given, it reads once, few, many or a size class.

d_call: TRBD2
v_call: TRBV5-1
clone_size: .
j_call: TRBJ2-7
cdr3_nt: TGCGCCAGCAGCTTTAGCGGGAGTGGGACCTACGAGCAGTACTTC
cdr3_aa: CASSFSGSGTYEQYF

d_call: .
v_call: TRBV4-2
clone_size: .
j_call: TRBJ2-2
cdr3_nt: TGTGCCAGCAGCCAGGGGAGACGGACGAACACCGGGGAGCTGTTTTTT
cdr3_aa: CASSQGRRTNTGELFF

d_call: TRBD1
v_call: TRBV19
clone_size: .
j_call: TRBJ1-2
cdr3_nt: TGTGCCAGTAGTACGACGACAGGGATGGGCTCCTATGGCTACACCTTC
cdr3_aa: CASSTTTGMGSYGYTF

d_call: TRBD2
v_call: TRBV7-6
clone_size: .
j_call: TRBJ2-1
cdr3_nt: TGTGCCAGCGGCCTTCTTGCTAGCGGGAGGAATGAGCAGTTCTTC
cdr3_aa: CASGLLASGRNEQFF

d_call: .
v_call: TRBV2
clone_size: .
j_call: TRBJ1-5
cdr3_nt: TGTGCCAGCAGTGATAGGGCGGGGGGGAACCAGCCCCAGCATTTT
cdr3_aa: CASSDRAGGNQPQHF

d_call: .
v_call: TRBV19
clone_size: .
j_call: TRBJ2-3
cdr3_nt: TGTGCCAGTAGCATTTCGGGACACCCCACAGATACGCAGTATTTT
cdr3_aa: CASSISGHPTDTQYF

d_call: .
v_call: TRBV5-1
clone_size: once
j_call: TRBJ2-2
cdr3_nt: TGCGCCAGCAGTTTGCCGACTTCCACCGGGGAGCTGTTTTTT
cdr3_aa: CASSLPTSTGELFF

d_call: .
v_call: TRBV15
clone_size: once
j_call: TRBJ2-3
cdr3_nt: TGTGCCACCAGCAGAGAAGCTAGCTTCACAGATACGCAGTATTTT
cdr3_aa: CATSREASFTDTQYF

d_call: TRBD2
v_call: TRBV7-2
clone_size: .
j_call: TRBJ2-2
cdr3_nt: TGTGCCAGCAGCCCCCGGACTAGCGGGAGAACCGGGGAGCTGTTTTTT
cdr3_aa: CASSPRTSGRTGELFF

d_call: .
v_call: TRBV7-2
clone_size: .
j_call: TRBJ2-3
cdr3_nt: TGTGCCAGCAGCCCTCGAGGGTGGGGAGATACGCAGTATTTT
cdr3_aa: CASSPRGWGDTQYF

d_call: .
v_call: TRBV6-6
clone_size: .
j_call: TRBJ1-2
cdr3_nt: TGTGCCAGCAGCATGGGTAGCTCTTCCTATGGCTACACCTTC
cdr3_aa: CASSMGSSSYGYTF

d_call: TRBD2
v_call: TRBV7-2
clone_size: .
j_call: TRBJ2-4
cdr3_nt: TGTGCCAGCAGCTTAGCGGCAACGGGAGGGCAAAACATTCAGTACTTC
cdr3_aa: CASSLAATGGQNIQYF

d_call: TRBD2
v_call: TRBV9
clone_size: .
j_call: TRBJ2-2
cdr3_nt: TGTGCCAGCAGCGTAGAACCAGCGGGAGGACTAAACACCGGGGAGCTGTTTTTT
cdr3_aa: CASSVEPAGGLNTGELFF

d_call: TRBD2
v_call: TRBV6-6
clone_size: once
j_call: TRBJ2-1
cdr3_nt: TGTGCCAGCAGTTACCTTACTAGCGGGGGATACAATGAGCAGTTCTTC
cdr3_aa: CASSYLTSGGYNEQFF

d_call: .
v_call: TRBV7-9
clone_size: .
j_call: TRBJ2-7
cdr3_nt: TGTGCCAGCATGGGGGGGGCGGACATATACGAGCAGTACTTC
cdr3_aa: CASMGGADIYEQYF

d_call: TRBD1
v_call: TRBV19
clone_size: .
j_call: TRBJ1-1
cdr3_nt: TGTGCCAGCCGACAGGGAAGGAGGGTCACTGAAGCTTTCTTT
cdr3_aa: CASRQGRRVTEAFF

d_call: .
v_call: TRBV28
clone_size: .
j_call: TRBJ1-5
cdr3_nt: TGTGCCAGCAGCTATGTTCGGAGCAATCAGCCCCAGCATTTT
cdr3_aa: CASSYVRSNQPQHF

d_call: TRBD2
v_call: TRBV12-5
clone_size: .
j_call: TRBJ2-1
cdr3_nt: TGTGCTAGTGGTTTCACCCTTAGCGGGAGTAGTAATGAGCAGTTCTTC
cdr3_aa: CASGFTLSGSSNEQFF

d_call: .
v_call: TRBV11-2
clone_size: .
j_call: TRBJ2-5
cdr3_nt: TGTGCCAGCAGCTTAGGGAGTGCGGGAGAGACCCAGTACTTC
cdr3_aa: CASSLGSAGETQYF

d_call: TRBD2
v_call: TRBV5-3
clone_size: .
j_call: TRBJ2-1
cdr3_nt: TGTGCCAGAAGCCCCTTAGCGGGATCCTACAATGAGCAGTTCTTC
cdr3_aa: CARSPLAGSYNEQFF

d_call: TRBD2
v_call: TRBV5-1
clone_size: once
j_call: TRBJ2-1
cdr3_nt: TGCGCCAGCAGCTCCGGCGCGCTAGCGGGAGTGGATGAGCAGTTCTTC
cdr3_aa: CASSSGALAGVDEQFF

d_call: .
v_call: TRBV6-5
clone_size: .
j_call: TRBJ1-4
cdr3_nt: TGTGCCAGCAGTTACAGGGGGTCGGATGAAAAACTGTTTTTT
cdr3_aa: CASSYRGSDEKLFF

d_call: .
v_call: TRBV2
clone_size: .
j_call: TRBJ1-1
cdr3_nt: TGTGCCATACGCAGGGTCCCCAACACTGAAGCTTTCTTT
cdr3_aa: CAIRRVPNTEAFF

d_call: .
v_call: TRBV7-2
clone_size: .
j_call: TRBJ2-5
cdr3_nt: TGTGCCAGCACCCTACTCACAGGGATAGGGATGGGGACCCAGTACTTC
cdr3_aa: CASTLLTGIGMGTQYF

d_call: TRBD2
v_call: TRBV6-6
clone_size: .
j_call: TRBJ2-5
cdr3_nt: TGTGCCAGCAGCCCAACTCGACTAGCGGGAAGACAGACCCAGTACTTC
cdr3_aa: CASSPTRLAGRQTQYF

d_call: TRBD1
v_call: TRBV7-2
clone_size: .
j_call: TRBJ2-6
cdr3_nt: TGTGCCAGCAAGGACAGGGGGGTCTCTGGGGCCAACGTCCTGACTTTC
cdr3_aa: CASKDRGVSGANVLTF

d_call: .
v_call: TRBV9
clone_size: .
j_call: TRBJ1-2
cdr3_nt: TGTGCCTCTTTTTACAGGGAAGGCGATGGCTACACCTTC
cdr3_aa: CASFYREGDGYTF

d_call: TRBD2
v_call: TRBV10-3
clone_size: .
j_call: TRBJ2-5
cdr3_nt: TGTGCCATCAGTGAGAGGGCGATAGCGGGAGAGGGAGAGACCCAGTACTTC
cdr3_aa: CAISERAIAGEGETQYF

d_call: .
v_call: TRBV19
clone_size: .
j_call: TRBJ1-2
cdr3_nt: TGTGCCAGTAGTATAGCCGAGGCGGCCAACTATGGCTACACCTTC
cdr3_aa: CASSIAEAANYGYTF

d_call: .
v_call: TRBV4-2
clone_size: .
j_call: TRBJ2-3
cdr3_nt: TGTGCCAGCAGCCAAGAGCCTAGCGGAGGGGGTTCAGATACGCAGTATTTT
cdr3_aa: CASSQEPSGGGSDTQYF